This T cell receptor (beta chain) is drawn from a study of regulatory T cells in long-lasting Graves disease. The time point denotes: newly diagnosed GD, antithyroid drugs for less than 3 months. Extracted RNA from PBMCs served as the source of the TCR library. Germline CDR1 reads MNHEY; CDR2 reads SVGEGT. V lost 2 bases, J lost 0 bases, and 8 bases lay in between. This CDR3 region has 15 residues. This clonotype has just a few counts. Arm-PCR of CDR3 regions and iRepertoire HTBI primers were the basis on which TCR beta libraries were built. MiXCR was run by TCRdb on the multiplex PCR reads, yielding one entry per CDR3 protein. The table records approximately 440,000 distinct CDR3 sequences, around 15% of them present only once. The data were also submitted as part of a second study, on T cells in Graves' hyperthyroidism and ophthalmopathy.

The starting material was peripheral blood mononuclear cells (PBMCs), obtained at new diagnosis, from a patient treated with antithyroid drugs. The origin of this receptor is a man aged 40-50 years with Graves disease. The rearrangement links TRBV6-2 or TRBV6-3 to TRBJ1-3; D is unresolved. For the CDR3, the DNA is TGTGCCAGCAGTTACGACCGAGCCTCTGGAAACACCATATATTTT. Protein product: CASSYDRASGNTIYF.